This T cell receptor beta chain derives from a study of breast tumors, draining lymph nodes, adjacent tissues. Notes on the study in general: Compared with basal-like, luminal-like tumors shared significantly more repertoire with nontumor tissue.

Breast cancer patients provided tissue from their axillary draining lymph nodes. TCRdb reanalysed the multiplex PCR reads using MiXCR and keeps one entry per CDR3 protein. The data show some 130,000 distinct CDR3 sequences, less than 20% seen once. This clonotype was seen repeatedly, ten times or more. Its antigen is not identified. Material: axillary lymph node tissue. The sequence came from a female donor with breast cancer. Some clones in this sample may be carry-over from other donors' samples.

The CDR3 spells CASSSELAGTGELFF. The CDR3 coding sequence is TGTGCCAGCAGCTCGGAACTAGCGGGCACCGGGGAGCTGTTTTTT. The rearrangement uses TRBV7-2 and TRBJ2-2; 9 bases are shared with TRBD2. Looked up from germline, CDR1 is SGHTA and CDR2 is FQGNSA. V lost 4 bases and J lost 4; bases outside the gene matches: 4. The CDR3 loop spans 15 amino acids.